This T cell receptor beta chain was documented in a study of neurological immune-mediated disorders. Whole-study findings and limits: Phylogenetic grouping assigned the repertoires of 18 of 34 multiple sclerosis patients to one related-CDR3 cluster, which constitutes a possible signature. Because no CDR3 amino acid sequences were shared across subjects by expanded clones, private repertoires were suggested in all groups.

This clonotype was recorded at least ten times. What it recognizes is unknown. Germline loops: CDR1 SGHRS, CDR2 YFSETQ. V shed 2 bases, J shed 3 bases, and the junction held 3 bases outside the gene matches. The CDR3 loop spans 14 amino acids. Synthesis of cDNA was performed by 5'RACE using 10-nucleotide random UMIs. Over 180 million TCR-beta sequences, together covering 15-18 subjects, were produced by every individual sequencing run that was carried out. TCRdb re-called the 5' RACE reads with MiXCR, one entry per CDR3 protein. Here the sample spans about 82,000 distinct CDR3 sequences, 2.5% to 3% being singletons.

Sequences were obtained from PBMCs. This chain connects TRBV5-1 to TRBJ1-1; 8 nucleotides align to TRBD1. This TCR came from a woman aged 25-40 years with multiple sclerosis. As DNA, the CDR3 is TGCGCCAGCAGCTTTGCAGGGGGCGACACTGAAGCTTTCTTT. Its translation is CASSFAGGDTEAFF.